The TCR beta chain described here comes from a study of blood T cell repertoires in COVID-19. Overall study: Samples came from the United States, Italy and Spain, spanning acute and convalescent COVID-19. T cells, B-cell-depleted T cells, or PBMCs supplied cDNA or gDNA.

Original analysis: Reference gene primer amplification gave nucleated cell count estimates. Sequenced by immunoSEQ multiplex PCR; TCRdb stores in-frame clones only, minus some. The V and J calls and clone size come from that table; D and trimming were worked out from the DNA. This table holds about 150,000 clones, about 86% found once. Germline assignment: CDR1 LNHNV and CDR2 YYDKDF (reference sequence). V lost 5 bases to trimming and J lost 0 bases; unmatched junction nucleotides: 9. This CDR3 spans 17 amino acids. Source material: peripheral blood. The chain recombines TRBV15 with TRBJ2-2; 7 bases are shared with TRBD2. The TCR originated in a man aged 50 to 59 with active or convalescent COVID-19. This chain's CDR3 is CATSGYSSGANTGELFF. In DNA, the CDR3 is TGTGCCACCAGCGGCTACTCTAGCGGCGCGAACACCGGGGAGCTGTTTTTT.